The subject of this entry is one T cell receptor beta chain. Its antigen is not identified. Other DNA variants within this sample encode the same CDR3. The data belong to a study of shared clonotypes between healthy human individuals. The study, taken as a whole, reports: Generally, estimated richness proved larger in naive subsets than it did in memory subsets. Sampling was confined to blood; repertoires within tissues likely differ.

Libraries were prepared by immunoSEQ multiplex PCR; TCRdb keeps only in-frame clonotypes and omits some of them. There are about 2 million clones in the sample; roughly 94% occur only once, and 0.1% to 0.15% lies in the top ten. This TCR was recovered from a man between 18 and 29 years old in good health. The sequencing sample was made of naive CD4+ T cells sorted from blood. Subset indicated: CD45RA+ positively selected.

The CDR3 DNA follows: TGTGCCTGGAGTGTAGACGGCAATCAGCCCCAGCATTTT. The encoded protein is CAWSVDGNQPQHF. This chain connects TRBV30 to TRBJ1-5, with D hard to call. The V and J ends lost 0 bases and 2 bases respectively, with 5 bases between them. The CDR3 loop spans 13 amino acids. Germline loops: CDR1 GTSNPN, CDR2 SVGIG (reference sequence).